This TCR beta chain was sequenced during a study of shared clonotypes between healthy human individuals. Here immunoSEQ multiplex PCR was the method, and the copy in TCRdb shows in-frame clones only, minus some. The sample carries some 490,000 clones, roughly 80% recorded once. Points on this clone: Its antigen is not identified.

Study-wide results and caveats: The study drew on few donors, limiting represented genetic and exposure-history diversity.

The CDR3 consists of 14 residues. CDR1 and CDR2 (germline): SGHRS, YFSETQ. V trimming: 4 bases; J trimming: 2 bases; junction bases outside the gene matches: 5. Sequencing was carried out using PBMCs. The TCR sequence derives from a woman in her thirties or forties in good health. Some clones in this sample may be carry-over from other donors' samples. The chain uses TRBV5-1 and TRBJ2-5; 7 nucleotides align to TRBD2. CDR3 bases: TGCGCCAGCAGCACACTAGCGCATCAAGAGACCCAGTACTTC. It yields the protein CASSTLAHQETQYF.